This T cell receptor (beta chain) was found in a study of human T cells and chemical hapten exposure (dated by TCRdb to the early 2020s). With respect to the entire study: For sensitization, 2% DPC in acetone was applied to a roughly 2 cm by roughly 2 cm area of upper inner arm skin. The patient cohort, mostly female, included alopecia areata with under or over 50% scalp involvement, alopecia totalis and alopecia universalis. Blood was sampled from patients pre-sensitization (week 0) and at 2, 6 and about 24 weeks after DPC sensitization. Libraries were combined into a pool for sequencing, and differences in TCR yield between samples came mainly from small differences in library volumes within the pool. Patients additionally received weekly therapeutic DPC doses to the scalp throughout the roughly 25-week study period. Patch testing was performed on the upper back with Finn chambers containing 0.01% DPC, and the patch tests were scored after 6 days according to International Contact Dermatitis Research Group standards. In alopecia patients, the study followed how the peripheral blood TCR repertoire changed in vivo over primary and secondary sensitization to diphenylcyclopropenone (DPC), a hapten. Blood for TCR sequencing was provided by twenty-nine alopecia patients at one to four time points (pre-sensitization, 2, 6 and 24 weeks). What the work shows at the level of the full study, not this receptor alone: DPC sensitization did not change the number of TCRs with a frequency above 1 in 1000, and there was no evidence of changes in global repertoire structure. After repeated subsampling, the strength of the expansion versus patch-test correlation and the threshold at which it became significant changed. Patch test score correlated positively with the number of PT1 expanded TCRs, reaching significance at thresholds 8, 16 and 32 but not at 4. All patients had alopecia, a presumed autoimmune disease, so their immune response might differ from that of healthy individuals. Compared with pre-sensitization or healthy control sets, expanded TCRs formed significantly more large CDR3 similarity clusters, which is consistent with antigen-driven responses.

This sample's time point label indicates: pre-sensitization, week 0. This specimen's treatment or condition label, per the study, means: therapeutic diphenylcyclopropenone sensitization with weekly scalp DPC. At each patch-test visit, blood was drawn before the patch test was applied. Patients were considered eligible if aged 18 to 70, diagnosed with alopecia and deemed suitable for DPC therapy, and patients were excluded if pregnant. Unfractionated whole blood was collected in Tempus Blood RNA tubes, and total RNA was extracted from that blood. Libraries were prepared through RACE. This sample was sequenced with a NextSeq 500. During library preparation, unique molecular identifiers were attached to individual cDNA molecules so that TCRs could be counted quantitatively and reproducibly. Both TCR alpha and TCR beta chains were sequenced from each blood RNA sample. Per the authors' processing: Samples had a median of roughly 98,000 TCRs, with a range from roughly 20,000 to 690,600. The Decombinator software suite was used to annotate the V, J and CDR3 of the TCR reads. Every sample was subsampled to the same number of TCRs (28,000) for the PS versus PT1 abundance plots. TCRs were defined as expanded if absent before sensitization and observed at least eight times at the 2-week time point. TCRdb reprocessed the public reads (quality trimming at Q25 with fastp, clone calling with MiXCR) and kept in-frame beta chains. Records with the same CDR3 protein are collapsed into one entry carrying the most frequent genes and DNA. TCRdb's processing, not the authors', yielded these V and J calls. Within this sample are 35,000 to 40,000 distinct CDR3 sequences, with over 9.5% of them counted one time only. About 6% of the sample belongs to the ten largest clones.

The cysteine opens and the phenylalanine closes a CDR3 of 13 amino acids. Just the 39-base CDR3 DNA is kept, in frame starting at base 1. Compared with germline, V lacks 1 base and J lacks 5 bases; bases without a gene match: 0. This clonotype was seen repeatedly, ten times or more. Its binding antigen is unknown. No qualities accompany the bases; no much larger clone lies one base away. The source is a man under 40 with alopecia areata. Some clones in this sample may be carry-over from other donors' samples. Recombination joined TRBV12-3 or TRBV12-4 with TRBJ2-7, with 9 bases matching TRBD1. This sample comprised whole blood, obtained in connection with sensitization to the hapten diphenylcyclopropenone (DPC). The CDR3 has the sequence CASSLGTGDEQYF. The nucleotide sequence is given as TGTGCCAGCAGTTTAGGGACAGGGGACGAGCAGTACTTC.